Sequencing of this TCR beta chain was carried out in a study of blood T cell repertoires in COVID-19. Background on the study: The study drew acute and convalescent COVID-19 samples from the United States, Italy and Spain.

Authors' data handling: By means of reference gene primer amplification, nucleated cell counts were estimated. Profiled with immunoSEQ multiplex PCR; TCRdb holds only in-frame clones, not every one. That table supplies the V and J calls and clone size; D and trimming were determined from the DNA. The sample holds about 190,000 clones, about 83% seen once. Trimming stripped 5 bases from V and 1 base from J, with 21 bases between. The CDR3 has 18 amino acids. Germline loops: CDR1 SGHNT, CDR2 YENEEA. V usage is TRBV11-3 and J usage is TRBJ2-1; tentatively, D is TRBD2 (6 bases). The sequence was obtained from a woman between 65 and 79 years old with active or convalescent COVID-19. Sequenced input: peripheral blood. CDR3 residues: CASSRGAVAAGSYNEQFF. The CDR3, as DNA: TGTGCCAGCAGCCGTGGAGCCGTAGCGGCGGGTTCCTACAATGAGCAGTTCTTC.